This TCR beta chain was obtained from a study of blood T cell repertoires in COVID-19. In the original workflow: It was from reference gene primer amplification that nucleated cell counts were estimated. Here immunoSEQ multiplex PCR was the method, and the copy in TCRdb shows in-frame clones only, minus some. That table is the source of V, J and clone size, and D and trimming were worked out from the DNA. The sample holds about 40,000 clones, about nine tenths seen once. CDR1 and CDR2 (germline): SGHTA, FQGNSA. The CDR3 covers 16 residues. The J segment lost 1 base and the V segment lost 2 bases, leaving 3 bases of the junction unmatched.

The sequence came from a woman over 75 with active COVID-19. Sequencing was performed on peripheral blood. The chain links TRBV7-2 to TRBJ2-2, with 8 bases matching TRBD2. The CDR3 loop is CASSLNGGVNTGELFF. CDR3 DNA: TGTGCCAGCAGCTTAAACGGGGGGGTGAACACCGGGGAGCTGTTTTTT.